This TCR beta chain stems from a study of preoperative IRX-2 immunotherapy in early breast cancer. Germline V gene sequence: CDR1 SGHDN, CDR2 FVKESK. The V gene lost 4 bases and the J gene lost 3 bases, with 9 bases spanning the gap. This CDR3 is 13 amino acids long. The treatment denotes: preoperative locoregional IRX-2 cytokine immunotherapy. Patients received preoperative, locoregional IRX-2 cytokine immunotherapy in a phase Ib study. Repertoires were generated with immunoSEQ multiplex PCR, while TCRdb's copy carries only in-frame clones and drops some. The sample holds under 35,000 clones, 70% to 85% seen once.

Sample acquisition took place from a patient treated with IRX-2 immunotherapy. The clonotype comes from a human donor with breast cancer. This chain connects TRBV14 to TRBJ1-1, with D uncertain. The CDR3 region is CASSRRRDTEAFF. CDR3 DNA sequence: TGTGCCAGCAGCCGCCGGAGGGACACTGAAGCTTTCTTT.